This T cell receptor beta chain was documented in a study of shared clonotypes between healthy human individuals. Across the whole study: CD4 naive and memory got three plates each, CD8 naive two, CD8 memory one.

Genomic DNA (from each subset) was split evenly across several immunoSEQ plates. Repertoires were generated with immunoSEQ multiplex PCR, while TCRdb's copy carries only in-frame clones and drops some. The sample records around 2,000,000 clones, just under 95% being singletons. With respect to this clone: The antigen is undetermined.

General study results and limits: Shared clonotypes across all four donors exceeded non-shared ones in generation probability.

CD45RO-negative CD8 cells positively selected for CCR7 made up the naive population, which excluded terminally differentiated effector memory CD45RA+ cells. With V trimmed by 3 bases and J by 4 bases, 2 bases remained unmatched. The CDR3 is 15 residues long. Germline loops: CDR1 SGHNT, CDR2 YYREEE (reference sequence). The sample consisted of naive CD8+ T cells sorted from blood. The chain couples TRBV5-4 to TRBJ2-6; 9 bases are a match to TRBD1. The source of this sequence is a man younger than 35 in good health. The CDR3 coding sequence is TGTGCCAGCAGCTGGGACAGGGCCGGGGCCAACGTCCTGACTTTC. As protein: CASSWDRAGANVLTF.